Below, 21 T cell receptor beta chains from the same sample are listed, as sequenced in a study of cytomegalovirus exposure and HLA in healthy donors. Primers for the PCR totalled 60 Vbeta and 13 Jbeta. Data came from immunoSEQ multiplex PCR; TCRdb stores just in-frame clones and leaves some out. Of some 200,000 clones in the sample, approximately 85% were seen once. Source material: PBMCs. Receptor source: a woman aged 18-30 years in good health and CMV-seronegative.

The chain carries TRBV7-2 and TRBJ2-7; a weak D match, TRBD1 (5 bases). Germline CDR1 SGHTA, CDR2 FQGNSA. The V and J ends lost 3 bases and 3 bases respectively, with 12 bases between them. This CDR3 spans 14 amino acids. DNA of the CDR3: TGTGCCAGCAGCTTGGTTCAGGGAAGCTACGAGCAGTACTTC. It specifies CASSLVQGSYEQYF.

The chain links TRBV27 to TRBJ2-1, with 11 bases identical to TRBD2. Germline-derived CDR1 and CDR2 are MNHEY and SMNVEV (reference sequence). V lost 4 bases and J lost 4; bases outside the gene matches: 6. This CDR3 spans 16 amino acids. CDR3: CASSSVAGGGYNEQFF. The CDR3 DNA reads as TGTGCCAGCAGTTCCGTAGCGGGAGGGGGTTACAATGAGCAGTTCTTC.

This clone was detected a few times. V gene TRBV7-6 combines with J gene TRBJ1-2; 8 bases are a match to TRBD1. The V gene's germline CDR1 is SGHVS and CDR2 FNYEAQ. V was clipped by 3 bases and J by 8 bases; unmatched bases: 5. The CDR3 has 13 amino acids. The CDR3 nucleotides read TGTGCCAGCAGCTTCGACAGGGGAGGCGGCTACACCTTC. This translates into CASSFDRGGGYTF.

The chain's CDR3 is CASSLMGLAGEGNTGELFF. The CDR3 nucleotides read TGTGCCAGCAGCTTAATGGGACTAGCGGGAGAGGGGAACACCGGGGAGCTGTTTTTT. The rearrangement joins TRBV7-2 to TRBJ2-2; TRBD2 matches at 14 bases. Germline V lookup: CDR1 SGHTA, CDR2 FQGNSA. This CDR3 region has 19 residues. V was pared by 2 bases and J by 1 base, with 6 bases of the junction left unmatched.

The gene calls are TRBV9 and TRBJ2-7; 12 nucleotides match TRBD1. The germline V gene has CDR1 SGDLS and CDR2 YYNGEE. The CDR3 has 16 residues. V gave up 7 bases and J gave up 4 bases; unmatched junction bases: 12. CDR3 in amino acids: CASGEGGTGGWYEQYF. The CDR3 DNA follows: TGTGCCAGCGGGGAAGGTGGGACAGGGGGCTGGTACGAGCAGTACTTC.

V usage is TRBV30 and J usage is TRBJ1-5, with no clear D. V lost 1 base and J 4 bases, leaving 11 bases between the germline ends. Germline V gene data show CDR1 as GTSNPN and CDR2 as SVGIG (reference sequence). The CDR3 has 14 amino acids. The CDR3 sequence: CAWSETSVNQPQHF. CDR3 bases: TGTGCCTGGAGTGAGACATCCGTTAATCAGCCCCAGCATTTT.

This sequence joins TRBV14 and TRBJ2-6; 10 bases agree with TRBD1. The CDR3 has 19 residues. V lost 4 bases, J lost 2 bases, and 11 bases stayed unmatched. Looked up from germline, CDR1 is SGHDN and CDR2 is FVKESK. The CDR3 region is CASSRLTGGSETGANVLTF. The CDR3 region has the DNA TGTGCCAGCAGCCGGTTGACAGGGGGCAGCGAAACTGGGGCCAACGTCCTGACTTTC.

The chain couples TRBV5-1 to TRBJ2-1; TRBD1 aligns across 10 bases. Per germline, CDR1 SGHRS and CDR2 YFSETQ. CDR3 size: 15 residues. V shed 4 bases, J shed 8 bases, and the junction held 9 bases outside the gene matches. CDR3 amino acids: CASSDAGQGLDEQFF. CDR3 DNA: TGCGCCAGCAGCGACGCGGGACAGGGGTTAGATGAGCAGTTCTTC.

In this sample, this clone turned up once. CDR3 sequence (DNA): TGTGCCAGTAGTCCGGGACAGGGTCCAACTAATGAAAAACTGTTTTTT. Amino acids: CASSPGQGPTNEKLFF. The rearrangement uses TRBV19 and TRBJ1-4; 9 bases agree with TRBD1. With 5 bases clipped from V and 0 bases from J, the junction kept 4 bases outside the gene matches. Germline V lookup: CDR1 LNHDA, CDR2 SQIVND (reference sequence). The length of the CDR3 is 16 residues.

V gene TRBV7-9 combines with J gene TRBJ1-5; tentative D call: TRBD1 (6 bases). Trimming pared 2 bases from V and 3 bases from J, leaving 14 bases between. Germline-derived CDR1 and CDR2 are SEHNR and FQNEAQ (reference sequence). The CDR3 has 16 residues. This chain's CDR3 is CASSLSGGRVNQPQHF. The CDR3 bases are TGTGCCAGCAGCTTATCGGGGGGCAGGGTCAATCAGCCCCAGCATTTT.

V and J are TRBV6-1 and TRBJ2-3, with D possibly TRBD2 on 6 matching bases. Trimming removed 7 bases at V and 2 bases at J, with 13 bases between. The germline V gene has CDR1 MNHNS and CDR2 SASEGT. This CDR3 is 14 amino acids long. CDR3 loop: CASKVAANTDTQYF. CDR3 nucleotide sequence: TGTGCCAGCAAGGTAGCGGCAAACACAGATACGCAGTATTTT.

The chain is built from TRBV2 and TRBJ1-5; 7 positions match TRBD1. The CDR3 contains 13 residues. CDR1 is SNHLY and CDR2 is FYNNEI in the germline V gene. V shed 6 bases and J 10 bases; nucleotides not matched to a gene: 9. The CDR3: CASRPGQSTPQHF. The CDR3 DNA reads TGTGCCAGCAGACCGGGACAGAGTACTCCCCAGCATTTT.

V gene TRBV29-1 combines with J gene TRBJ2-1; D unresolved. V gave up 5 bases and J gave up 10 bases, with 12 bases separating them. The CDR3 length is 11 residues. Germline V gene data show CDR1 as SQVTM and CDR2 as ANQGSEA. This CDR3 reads CSVIWRTEQFF. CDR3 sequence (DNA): TGCAGCGTTATCTGGAGAACCGAGCAGTTCTTC.

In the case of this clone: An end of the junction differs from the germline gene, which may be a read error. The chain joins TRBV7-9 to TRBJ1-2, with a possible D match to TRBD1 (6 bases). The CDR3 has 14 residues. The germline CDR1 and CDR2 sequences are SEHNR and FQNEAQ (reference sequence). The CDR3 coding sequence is TGTTCCAGCAGCTTAGACGACAGGTTCGATGGCTACACCTTC. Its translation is CSSSLDDRFDGYTF.

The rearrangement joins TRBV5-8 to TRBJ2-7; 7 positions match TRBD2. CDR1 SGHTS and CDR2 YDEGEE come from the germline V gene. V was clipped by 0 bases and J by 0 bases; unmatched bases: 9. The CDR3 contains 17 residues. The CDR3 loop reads CASSLVTTSSYSYEQYF. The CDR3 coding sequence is TGTGCCAGCAGCTTGGTTACGACTAGCTCTTACTCCTACGAGCAGTACTTC.

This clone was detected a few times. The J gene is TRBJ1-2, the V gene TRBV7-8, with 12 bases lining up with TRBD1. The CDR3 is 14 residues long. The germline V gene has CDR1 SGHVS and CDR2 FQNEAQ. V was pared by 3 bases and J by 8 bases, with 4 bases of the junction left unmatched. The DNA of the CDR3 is TGTGCCAGCAGCTTCGGGACAGGGGGCGTCGGCTACACCTTC. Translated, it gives CASSFGTGGVGYTF.

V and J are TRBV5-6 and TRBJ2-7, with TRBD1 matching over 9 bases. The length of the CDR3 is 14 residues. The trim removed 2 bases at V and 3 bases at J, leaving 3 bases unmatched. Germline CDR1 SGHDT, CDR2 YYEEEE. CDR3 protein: CASSFVGQGYEQYF. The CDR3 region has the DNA TGTGCCAGCAGCTTCGTGGGACAGGGCTACGAGCAGTACTTC. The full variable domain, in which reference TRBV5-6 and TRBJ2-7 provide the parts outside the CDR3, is DAGVTQSPTHLIKTRGQQVTLRCSPKSGHDTVSWYQQALGQGPQFIFQYYEEEERQRGNFPDRFSGHQFPNYSSELNVNALLLGDSALYLCASSFVGQGYEQYFGPGTRLTVT.

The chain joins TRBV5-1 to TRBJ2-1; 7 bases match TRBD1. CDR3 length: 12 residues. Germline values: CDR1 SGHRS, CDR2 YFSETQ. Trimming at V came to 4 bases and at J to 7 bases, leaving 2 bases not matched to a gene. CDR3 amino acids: CASSIQGNEQFF. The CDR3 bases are TGCGCCAGCAGCATACAGGGGAATGAGCAGTTCTTC.

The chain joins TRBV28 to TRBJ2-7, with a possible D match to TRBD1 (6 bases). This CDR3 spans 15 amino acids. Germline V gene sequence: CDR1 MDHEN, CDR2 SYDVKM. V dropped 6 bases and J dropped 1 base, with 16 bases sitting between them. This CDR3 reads CASRTVGGPSYEQYF. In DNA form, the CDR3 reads TGTGCCAGCAGAACCGTAGGGGGACCTTCCTACGAGCAGTACTTC.

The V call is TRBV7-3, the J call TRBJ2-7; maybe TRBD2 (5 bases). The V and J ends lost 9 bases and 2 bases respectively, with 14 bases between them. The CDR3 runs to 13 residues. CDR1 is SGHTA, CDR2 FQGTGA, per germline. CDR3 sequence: CARNPGIPYEQYF. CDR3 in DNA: TGTGCCAGAAACCCCGGGATTCCCTACGAGCAGTACTTC.

The CDR3 spells CAISDPTSGTGELFF. The CDR3 nucleotides read TGTGCCATCAGTGATCCGACTAGCGGCACCGGGGAGCTGTTTTTT. The chain links TRBV10-3 to TRBJ2-2; 9 bases align to TRBD2. The CDR3 is 15 residues long. Germline CDR1 reads ENHRY; CDR2 reads SYGVKD. J gave up 4 bases and V 3 bases, and 3 bases lay outside the gene matches.